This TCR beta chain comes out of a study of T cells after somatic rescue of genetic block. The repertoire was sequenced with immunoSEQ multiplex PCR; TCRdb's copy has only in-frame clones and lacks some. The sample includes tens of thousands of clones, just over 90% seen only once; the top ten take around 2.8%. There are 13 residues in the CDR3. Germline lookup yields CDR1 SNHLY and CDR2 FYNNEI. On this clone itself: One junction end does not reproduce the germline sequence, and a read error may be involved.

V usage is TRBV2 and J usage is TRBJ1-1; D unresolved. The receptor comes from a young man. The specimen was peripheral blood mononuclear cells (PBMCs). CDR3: CASKLDGVPEAFF. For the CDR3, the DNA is TGTGCCAGCAAGCTAGACGGAGTTCCTGAGGCTTTCTTT. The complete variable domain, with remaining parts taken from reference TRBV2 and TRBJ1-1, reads EPEVTQTPSHQVTQMGQEVILRCVPISNHLYFYWYRQILGQKVEFLVSFYNNEISEKSEIFDDQFSVERPDGSNFTLKIRSTKLEDSAMYFCASKLDGVPEAFFGQGTRLTVV.